This T cell receptor (beta chain) was identified during a study of T-cell memory formation after mild COVID-19. Background on the study: Largely, TCR clusters stayed within a single donor.

Deletions cut 6 bases from V and 6 bases from J, with 13 bases between. This CDR3 is built from 13 residues. Germline V gives CDR1 LGHDT, CDR2 YNNKEL (reference sequence). This clonotype occurred many times. Its specificity is not known. TCRdb analysed the 5' RACE reads with MiXCR anew, one entry per CDR3 protein. The data hold roughly 260,000 distinct CDR3 sequences, with around 17% observed a single time. Study-level points and caveats: Contracting CD4+ clones lay largely in CM and EM, with CD8+ ones residing in EMRA. CD4/CD8 balance characterized clones contracting day 15 to 85, and CD4+ skew characterized later expanders.

The rearrangement joins TRBV3-1 to TRBJ2-3; perhaps TRBD1 as D (5 bases). Sequences were obtained from PBMCs or a T cell subset sorted from them (not recorded which). The TCR was taken from a man in his late teens or twenties who had mild COVID-19 (a few samples of this study predate the infection). Cell type and time point are not known. CDR3 protein: CASRPSQADTQYF. The CDR3 nucleotides read TGTGCCAGCAGGCCCTCACAGGCCGATACGCAGTATTTT.